The entry below describes one T cell receptor beta chain. This record comes from a study of blood T cell repertoires in COVID-19. Germline-derived CDR1 and CDR2 are SGHRS and YFSETQ. The CDR3 covers 14 residues. Trimming shortened V by 6 bases and J by 9 bases, and 16 bases separated the two germline ends. Assay used: immunoSEQ multiplex PCR; TCRdb lists only in-frame clones, some missing. The sample carries 70,000 to 80,000 clones, roughly nine tenths recorded once. This receptor was identified in a man older than 75 in a cohort sampled during active COVID-19. Sequencing was performed on peripheral blood. V gene TRBV5-1 combines with J gene TRBJ1-6, with a possible D match to TRBD1 (5 bases). The CDR3 is CASTPVQGLSPLHF. The CDR3 DNA reads TGCGCCAGCACCCCGGTGCAGGGACTTTCACCCCTCCACTTT.